Included here is one TCR beta chain sequence, with context. As yet, its antigen is unknown. The data were obtained in a study of T cells after yellow fever vaccination. The study, taken as a whole, reports: After the booster, roughly 96% of CD4 and around nine tenths of CD8 primary-response clones were re-detected. Only a small proportion of the clonotypes turned up in both the CD4 and the CD8 compartments, likely arising from convergent recombination.

With 3 bases removed from V and 6 bases from J, the gap between germline ends came to 17 bases. The CDR3 loop spans 16 amino acids. Germline values: CDR1 SGHDN, CDR2 FVKESK. TCRdb re-derived calls from the 5' RACE reads in MiXCR, one entry per CDR3 protein. Here the sample spans approximately 550,000 distinct CDR3 sequences, over 15% being singletons. Sequences were derived from PBMCs, sampled 15 days after the yellow fever booster vaccination. The receptor was isolated from a man aged 25-45 years who received the YFV17D yellow fever vaccine. The chain combines TRBV14 with TRBJ2-2; D unclear. The CDR3 sequence is CASSHLWESSAGELFF. DNA for the CDR3: TGTGCCAGCAGCCACCTCTGGGAATCGTCGGCCGGGGAGCTGTTTTTT.